This TCR beta chain originates from a study of beta chain features in type 1 diabetes. General study points: Patients with type 1 diabetes carried fewer insertions and had more deletions at their VDJ junctions.

The whole isolated RNA underwent reverse transcription, so sequencing captured expressed TCRB transcripts. Profiled with immunoSEQ multiplex PCR; TCRdb holds only in-frame clones, not every one. This table has roughly 310,000 clones, approximately 11% appearing once. For this clone: Its matching antigen is unknown.

Germline V gives CDR1 SNHLY, CDR2 FYNNEI. The CDR3 extends over 13 amino acids. The V end lost 4 bases, the J end lost 7 bases, and 13 bases lay between the germline ends. The origin of this receptor is a woman younger than 45 in good health. V gene TRBV2 combines with J gene TRBJ1-1; D unclear. The sample taken for sequencing was naive CD4+ T cells from blood. The CDR3 DNA follows: TGTGCCAGCAGTGTGCTGCGGGTCGATGAAGCTTTCTTT. It specifies CASSVLRVDEAFF. Supplemented by reference TRBV2 and TRBJ1-1, the full variable domain reads EPEVTQTPSHQVTQMGQEVILRCVPISNHLYFYWYRQILGQKVEFLVSFYNNEISEKSEIFDDQFSVERPDGSNFTLKIRSTKLEDSAMYFCASSVLRVDEAFFGQGTRLTVV.